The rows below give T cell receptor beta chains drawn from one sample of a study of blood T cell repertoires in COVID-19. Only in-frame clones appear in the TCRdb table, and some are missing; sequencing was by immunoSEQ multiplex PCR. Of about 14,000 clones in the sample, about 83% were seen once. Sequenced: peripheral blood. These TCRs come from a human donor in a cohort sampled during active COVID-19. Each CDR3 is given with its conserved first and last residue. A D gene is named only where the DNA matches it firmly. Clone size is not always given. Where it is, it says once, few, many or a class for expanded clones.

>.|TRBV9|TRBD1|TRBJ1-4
TGTGCCAGCAGCGTAGGGATCGGGACAGGGGAAAATGAAAAACTGTTTTTT
CASSVGIGTGENEKLFF
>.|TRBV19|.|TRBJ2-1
TGTGCCAGTAGTATCCCCCAGATCACCGTCAATGAGCAGTTCTTC
CASSIPQITVNEQFF
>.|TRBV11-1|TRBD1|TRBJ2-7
TGTGCCAGCAGCACCGGACAGGGTGGATCCGACGAGCAGTACTTC
CASSTGQGGSDEQYF
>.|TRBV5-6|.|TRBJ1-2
TGTGCCAGCAGCTTGCTACTTGGCTACACCTTC
CASSLLLGYTF
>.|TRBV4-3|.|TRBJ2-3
TGCGCCAGCAGCCAATCGGAGTGGAGCACAGATACGCAGTATTTT
CASSQSEWSTDTQYF
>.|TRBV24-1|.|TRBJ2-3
TGTGCCACCAGTGATTCCCTCAGCGGGAGCACAGATACGCAGTATTTT
CATSDSLSGSTDTQYF
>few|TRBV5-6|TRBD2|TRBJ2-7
TGTGCCAGCAGCTCTGATTCTTACTTCAGCGGGAGGGTCCCCGGGGAGCAGTACTTC
CASSSDSYFSGRVPGEQYF
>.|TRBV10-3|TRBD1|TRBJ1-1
TGTGCCATCAGGACAGGGATCACTGAAGCTTTCTTT
CAIRTGITEAFF
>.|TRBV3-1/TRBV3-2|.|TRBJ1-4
TGTGCCAGCAGCCAAGCACAGGGAACTAATGAAAAACTGTTTTTT
CASSQAQGTNEKLFF
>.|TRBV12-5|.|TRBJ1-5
TGTGCTAGTGGCATCAGACTATATCAGCCCCAGCATTTT
CASGIRLYQPQHF
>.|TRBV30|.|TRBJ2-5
TGTGCCTGGAGTGTACGGAGAGCGGAGACCCAGTACTTC
CAWSVRRAETQYF
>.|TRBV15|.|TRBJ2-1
TGTGCCACCAGCGGGGACTTTCCCATCAATGAGCAGTTCTTC
CATSGDFPINEQFF
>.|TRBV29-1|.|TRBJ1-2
TGCAGCGTTGGAGGGAATGGCTACACCTTC
CSVGGNGYTF
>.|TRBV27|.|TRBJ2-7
TGTGCCAGCAGTTTATCCCCGGGGACTTCCTACGAGCAGTACTTC
CASSLSPGTSYEQYF
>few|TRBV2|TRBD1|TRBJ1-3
TGTGCCAGCAGTAAGACACAGGGGGGAACTTCTGGAAACACCATATATTTT
CASSKTQGGTSGNTIYF
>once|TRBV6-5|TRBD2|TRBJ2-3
TGTGCCAGCAGTCGCTCCGGGACTAGCGAGGAGTATTTT
CASSRSGTSEEYF
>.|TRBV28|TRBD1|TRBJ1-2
TGTGCCAGCAGCACAGGACAGGGTTGGAACTATGGCTACACCTTC
CASSTGQGWNYGYTF
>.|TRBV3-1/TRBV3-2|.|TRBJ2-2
TGTGCCAGCAGCCCTTCTCTTTCTTTCACCGGGGAGCTGTTTTTT
CASSPSLSFTGELFF
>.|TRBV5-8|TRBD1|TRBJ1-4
TGTGCCAGCACCCCACCGGGACAGGGCTATGAAAAACTGTTTTTT
CASTPPGQGYEKLFF
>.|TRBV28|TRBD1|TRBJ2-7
TGTGCCAGCAGTTCTTCCGGGACAGGATCCTACGAGCAGTACTTC
CASSSSGTGSYEQYF
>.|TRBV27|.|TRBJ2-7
TGTGCCAGCAGTTTGAGCGGACAGTTCAAAGTAGGATACGAGCAGTACTTC
CASSLSGQFKVGYEQYF
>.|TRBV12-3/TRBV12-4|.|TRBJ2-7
TGTGCCAGCAGTTTAGAGTCGAGCTACGAGCAGTACTTC
CASSLESSYEQYF
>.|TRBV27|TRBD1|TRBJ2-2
TGTGCCAGCAGTTTACTGGGACAGGGGTGGACCGGGGAGCTGTTTTTT
CASSLLGQGWTGELFF
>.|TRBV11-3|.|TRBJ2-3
TGTGCCAGCAGCTCTAGAAGCGATACGCAGTATTTT
CASSSRSDTQYF
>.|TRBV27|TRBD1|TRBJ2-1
TGTGCCAGCAGTCTCACCGGACAGGGGGCGATCAATGAGCAGTTCTTC
CASSLTGQGAINEQFF
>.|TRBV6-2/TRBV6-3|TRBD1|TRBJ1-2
TGTGCCAGCAGTTACGCGGACAGGGCCGGCTATGGCTACACCTTC
CASSYADRAGYGYTF
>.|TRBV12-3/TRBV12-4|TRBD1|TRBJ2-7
TGTGCCAGCACTCGACAGGGTAAAGGCGAGCAGTACTTC
CASTRQGKGEQYF
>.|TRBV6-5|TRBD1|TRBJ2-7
TGTGCCAGCGAGGCGAGACAGGGACAAACCTACGAGCAGTACTTC
CASEARQGQTYEQYF
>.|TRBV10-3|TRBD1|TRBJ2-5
TGTGCCGTCTCAGGACAGGACGGGGAGAAGACCCAGTACTTC
CAVSGQDGEKTQYF
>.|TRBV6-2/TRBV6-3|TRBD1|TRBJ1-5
TGTGCCAGCAGTTCGTCGACAGGGGAAGTGCAGCCCCAGCATTTT
CASSSSTGEVQPQHF